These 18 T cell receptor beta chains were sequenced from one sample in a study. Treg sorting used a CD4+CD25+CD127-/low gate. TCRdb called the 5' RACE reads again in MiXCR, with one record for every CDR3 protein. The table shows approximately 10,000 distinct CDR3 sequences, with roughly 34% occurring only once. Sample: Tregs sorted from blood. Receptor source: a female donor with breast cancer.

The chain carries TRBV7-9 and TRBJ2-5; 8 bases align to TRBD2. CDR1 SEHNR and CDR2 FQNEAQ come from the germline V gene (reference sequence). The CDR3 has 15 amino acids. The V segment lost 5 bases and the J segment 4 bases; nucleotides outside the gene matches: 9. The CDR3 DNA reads TGTGCCAGCAGCCTCGTCGGGGGGGGCGGAGAGACCCAGTACTTC. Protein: CASSLVGGGGETQYF.

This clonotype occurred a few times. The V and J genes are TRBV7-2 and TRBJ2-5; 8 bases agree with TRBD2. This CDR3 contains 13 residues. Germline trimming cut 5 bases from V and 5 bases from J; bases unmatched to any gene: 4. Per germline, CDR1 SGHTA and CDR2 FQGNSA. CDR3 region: CASSQTSAETQYF. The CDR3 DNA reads TGTGCCAGCAGCCAGACTAGCGCGGAGACCCAGTACTTC. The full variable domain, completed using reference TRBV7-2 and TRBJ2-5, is GAGVSQSPSNKVTEKGKDVELRCDPISGHTALYWYRQSLGQGLEFLIYFQGNSAPDKSGLPSDRFSAERTGGSVSTLTIQRTQQEDSAVYLCASSQTSAETQYFGPGTRLLVL.

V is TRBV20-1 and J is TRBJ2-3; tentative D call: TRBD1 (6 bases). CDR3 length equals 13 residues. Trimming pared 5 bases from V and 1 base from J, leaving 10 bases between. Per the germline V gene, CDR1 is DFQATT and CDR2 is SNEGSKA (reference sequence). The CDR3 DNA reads TGCAGTGCTCACGAGGGGGGCACAGATACGCAGTATTTT. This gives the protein CSAHEGGTDTQYF.

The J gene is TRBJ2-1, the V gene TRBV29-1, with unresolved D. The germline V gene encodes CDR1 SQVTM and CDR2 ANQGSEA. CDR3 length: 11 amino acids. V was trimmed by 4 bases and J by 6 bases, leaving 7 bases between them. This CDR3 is CSVVGRNEQFF. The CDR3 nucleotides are TGCAGCGTTGTCGGGCGCAATGAGCAGTTCTTC.

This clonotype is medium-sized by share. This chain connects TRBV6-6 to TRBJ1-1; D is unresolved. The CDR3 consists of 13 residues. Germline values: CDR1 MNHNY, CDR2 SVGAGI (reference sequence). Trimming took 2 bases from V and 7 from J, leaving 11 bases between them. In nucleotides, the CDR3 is TGTGCCAGCAGTTACATGGACTTAGGTGAAGCTTTCTTT. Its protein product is CASSYMDLGEAFF.

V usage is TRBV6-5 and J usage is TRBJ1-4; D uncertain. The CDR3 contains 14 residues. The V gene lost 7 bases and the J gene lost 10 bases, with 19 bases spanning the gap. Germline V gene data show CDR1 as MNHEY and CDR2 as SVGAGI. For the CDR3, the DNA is TGTGCCAGCAAGGGCCCGGGATCAGTCGGAAAACTGTTTTTT. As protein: CASKGPGSVGKLFF.

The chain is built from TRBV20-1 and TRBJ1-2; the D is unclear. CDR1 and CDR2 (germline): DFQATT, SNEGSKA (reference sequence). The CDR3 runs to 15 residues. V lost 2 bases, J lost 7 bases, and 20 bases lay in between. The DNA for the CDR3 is TGCAGTGCTAGAAATACAATACGTAAGGGTCTTGGCTACACCTTC. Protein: CSARNTIRKGLGYTF.

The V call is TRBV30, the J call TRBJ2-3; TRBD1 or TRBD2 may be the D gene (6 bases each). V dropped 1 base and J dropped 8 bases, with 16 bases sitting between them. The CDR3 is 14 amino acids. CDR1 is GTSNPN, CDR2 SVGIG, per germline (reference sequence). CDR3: CAWSGHRGGGTQYF. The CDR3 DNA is TGTGCCTGGAGTGGTCATCGAGGGGGAGGTACGCAGTATTTT.

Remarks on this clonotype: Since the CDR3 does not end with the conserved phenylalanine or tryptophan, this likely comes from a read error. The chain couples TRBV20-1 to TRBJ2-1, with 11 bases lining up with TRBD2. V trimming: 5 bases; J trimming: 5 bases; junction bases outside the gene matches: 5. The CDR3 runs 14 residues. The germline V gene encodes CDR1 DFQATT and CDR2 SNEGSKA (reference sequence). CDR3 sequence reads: CSAPTSGRDNEQFL. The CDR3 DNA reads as TGCAGTGCTCCTACTAGCGGGAGAGACAATGAGCAGTTCCTC.

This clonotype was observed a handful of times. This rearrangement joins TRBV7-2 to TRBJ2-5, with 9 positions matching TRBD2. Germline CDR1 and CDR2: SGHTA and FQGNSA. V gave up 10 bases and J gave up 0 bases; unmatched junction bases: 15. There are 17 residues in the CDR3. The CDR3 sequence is CANSVIAGGLYQETQYF. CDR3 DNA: TGTGCCAATTCGGTAATCGCGGGAGGGTTGTACCAAGAGACCCAGTACTTC.

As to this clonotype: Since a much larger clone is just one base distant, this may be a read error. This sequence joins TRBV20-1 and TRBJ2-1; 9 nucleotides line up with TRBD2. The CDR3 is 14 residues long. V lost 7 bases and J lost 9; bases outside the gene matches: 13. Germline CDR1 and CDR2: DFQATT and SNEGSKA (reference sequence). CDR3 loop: CSVYTGTSLSEQFF. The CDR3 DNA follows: TGCAGTGTGTATACCGGGACTAGCCTCAGTGAGCAGTTCTTC.

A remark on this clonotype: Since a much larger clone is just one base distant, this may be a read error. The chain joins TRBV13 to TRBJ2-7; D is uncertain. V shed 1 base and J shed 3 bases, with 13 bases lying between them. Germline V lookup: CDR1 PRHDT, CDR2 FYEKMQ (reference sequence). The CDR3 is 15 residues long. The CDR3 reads CASSLVGGTNYEQYF. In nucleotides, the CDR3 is TGTGCCAGCAGCTTAGTGGGCGGAACAAACTACGAGCAGTACTTC.

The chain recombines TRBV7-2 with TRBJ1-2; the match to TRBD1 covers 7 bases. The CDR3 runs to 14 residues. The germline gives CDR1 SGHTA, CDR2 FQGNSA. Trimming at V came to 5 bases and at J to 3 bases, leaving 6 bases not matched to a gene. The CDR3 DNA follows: TGTGCCAGCAGCCAGGGGGACAGCGACTATGGCTACACCTTC. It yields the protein CASSQGDSDYGYTF.

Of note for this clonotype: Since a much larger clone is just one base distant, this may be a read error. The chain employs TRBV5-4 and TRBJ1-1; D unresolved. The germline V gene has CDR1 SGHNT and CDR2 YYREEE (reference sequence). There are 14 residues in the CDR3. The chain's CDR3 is CASSLGFGNTEASF. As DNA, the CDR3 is TGTGCCAGCAGCTTGGGGTTCGGGAACACTGAAGCTTCCTTT.

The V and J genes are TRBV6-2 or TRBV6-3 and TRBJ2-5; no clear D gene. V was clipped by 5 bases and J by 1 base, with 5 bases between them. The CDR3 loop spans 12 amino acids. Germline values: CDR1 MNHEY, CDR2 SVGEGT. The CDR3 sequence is CASSLIQETQYF. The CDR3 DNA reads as TGTGCCAGCAGTCTAATCCAAGAGACCCAGTACTTC.

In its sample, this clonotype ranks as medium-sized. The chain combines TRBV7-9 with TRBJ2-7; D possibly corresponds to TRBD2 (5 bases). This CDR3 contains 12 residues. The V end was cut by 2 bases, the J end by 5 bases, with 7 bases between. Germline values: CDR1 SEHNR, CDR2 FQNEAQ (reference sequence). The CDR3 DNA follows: TGTGCCAGCAGCTTATCCGGGAACGAGCAGTACTTC. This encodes CASSLSGNEQYF.

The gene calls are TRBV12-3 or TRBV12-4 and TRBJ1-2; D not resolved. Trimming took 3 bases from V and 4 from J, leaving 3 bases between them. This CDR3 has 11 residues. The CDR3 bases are TGTGCCAGCAGTTTTTCCTATGGCTACACCTTC. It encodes CASSFSYGYTF.

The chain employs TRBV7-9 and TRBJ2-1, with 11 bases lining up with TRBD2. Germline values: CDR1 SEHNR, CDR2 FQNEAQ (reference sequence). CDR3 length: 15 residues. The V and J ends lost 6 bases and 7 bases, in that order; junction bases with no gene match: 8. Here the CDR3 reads CASRPTSGRGNEQFF. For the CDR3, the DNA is TGTGCCAGCAGACCAACTAGCGGGAGAGGGAATGAGCAGTTCTTC.